This TCR beta chain is drawn from a study of post-analysis software for immune sequencing data. General study results and limits: Relative to controls, patients had about 5 TRBV segments at higher frequency, with TRBV5-6, TRBV5-1 and TRBV20-1 among these. Multiple sclerosis patients showed significantly lower normalized Chao1 diversity than controls did.

Prepared TCR beta cDNA libraries contained unique molecular identifiers. Input amounts of 1 to 10 million T cells were used. These gave roughly 500,000 cDNA molecules, so each molecule approximated one T cell. TCRdb re-called the PCR reads through MiXCR, storing one row per CDR3 protein. The sample lists about 430,000 distinct CDR3 sequences; 30% to 45% were seen once. Germline CDR1 reads MDHEN; CDR2 reads SYDVKM. The CDR3 totals 15 residues. With regard to this clonotype: Its antigen is unidentified.

The receptor was isolated from a girl aged 2 to 10 with multiple sclerosis. This rearrangement joins TRBV28 to TRBJ2-4, with D perhaps TRBD1 or TRBD2 (9 bases each). The J call is doubtful: the DNA matches TRBJ2-7 better. Material: blood. CDR3 nucleotide sequence: TGTGCCAGCAGTCCTAGCGGGACAGGGAGCAACGAGCAGTACTTC. Translating gives CASSPSGTGSNEQYF.